What follows describes a single T cell receptor beta chain. No antigen is known for it. Clones were sequenced by immunoSEQ multiplex PCR, and TCRdb holds only the in-frame ones, with some missing. This sample has around 500,000 clones, with 80% to 90% found just once. This CDR3 spans 17 amino acids. Germline V lookup: CDR1 SGHAT, CDR2 FQNNGV. The V end lost 2 bases, the J end lost 4 bases, and 20 bases lay between the germline ends. This record belongs to a study of Ad26.COV2.S vaccination and SARS-CoV-2 variants. General study points: Researchers cautioned that TCR breadth and depth analyses may have underestimated total T cell responses.

Indicated treatment: over 15 received Ad26.COV2.S at low or high dose, single or two shots; about 5 received placebo; per-sample allocation not given. On day 63 after the first injection, vaccine and placebo recipients gave samples. The J gene is TRBJ2-5, the V gene TRBV11-2; D is tentatively TRBD1 or TRBD2 (5 bases each). The sequences come from peripheral blood, collected in a trial of Ad26.COV2.S vaccine versus placebo. The receptor's source is a person aged 18-65 years who received the Ad26.COV2.S COVID-19 vaccine or a placebo. CDR3: CASSLIQGEPKGETQYF. The DNA of the CDR3 is TGTGCCAGCAGCTTAATCCAGGGAGAGCCCAAAGGAGAGACCCAGTACTTC.